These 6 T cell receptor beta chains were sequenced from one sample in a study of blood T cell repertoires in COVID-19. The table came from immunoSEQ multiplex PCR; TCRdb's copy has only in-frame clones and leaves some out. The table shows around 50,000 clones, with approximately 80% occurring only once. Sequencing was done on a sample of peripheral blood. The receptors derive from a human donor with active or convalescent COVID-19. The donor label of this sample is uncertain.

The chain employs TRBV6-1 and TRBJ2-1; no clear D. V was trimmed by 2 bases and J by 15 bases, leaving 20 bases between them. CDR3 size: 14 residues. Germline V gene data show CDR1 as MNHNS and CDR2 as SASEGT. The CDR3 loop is CASSEYSPVGVGFF. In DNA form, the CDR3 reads TGTGCCAGCAGTGAATATTCCCCGGTAGGAGTAGGGTTCTTC.

The CDR3 DNA reads TGTGCCAGCAGTACACGGAGGGGAGCCACAGATACGCAGTATTTT. As protein: CASSTRRGATDTQYF. The rearrangement joins TRBV6-2 or TRBV6-3 to TRBJ2-3; D is perhaps TRBD2 (6 bases). This CDR3 contains 15 residues. Germline loops: CDR1 MNHEY, CDR2 SVGEGT. Trimming removed 5 bases from V and 2 bases from J, with 14 bases in between.

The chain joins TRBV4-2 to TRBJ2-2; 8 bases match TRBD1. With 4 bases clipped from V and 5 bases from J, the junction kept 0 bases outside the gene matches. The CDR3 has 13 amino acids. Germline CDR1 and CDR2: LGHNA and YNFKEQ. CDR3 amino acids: CASSRTGTGELFF. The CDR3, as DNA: TGTGCCAGCAGCCGGACAGGGACCGGGGAGCTGTTTTTT.

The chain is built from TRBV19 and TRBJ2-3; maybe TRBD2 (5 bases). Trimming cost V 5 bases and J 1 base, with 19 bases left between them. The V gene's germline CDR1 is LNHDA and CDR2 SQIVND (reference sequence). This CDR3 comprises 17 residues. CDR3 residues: CASSSGNRLGGTDTQYF. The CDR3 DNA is TGTGCCAGTAGTTCCGGGAACCGTTTGGGCGGCACAGATACGCAGTATTTT.

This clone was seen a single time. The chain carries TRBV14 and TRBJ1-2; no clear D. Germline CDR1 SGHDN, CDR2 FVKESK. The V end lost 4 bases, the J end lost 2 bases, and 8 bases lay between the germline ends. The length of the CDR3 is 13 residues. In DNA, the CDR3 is TGTGCCAGCAGCCCGGCCGGGAACTATGGCTACACCTTC. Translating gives CASSPAGNYGYTF.

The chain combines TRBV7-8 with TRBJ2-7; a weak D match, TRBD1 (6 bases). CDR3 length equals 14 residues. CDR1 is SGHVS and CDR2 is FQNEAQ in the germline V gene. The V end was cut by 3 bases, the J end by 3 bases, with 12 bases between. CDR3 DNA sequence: TGTGCCAGCAGCTTCCGGACAGAAAGCTACGAGCAGTACTTC. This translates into CASSFRTESYEQYF.